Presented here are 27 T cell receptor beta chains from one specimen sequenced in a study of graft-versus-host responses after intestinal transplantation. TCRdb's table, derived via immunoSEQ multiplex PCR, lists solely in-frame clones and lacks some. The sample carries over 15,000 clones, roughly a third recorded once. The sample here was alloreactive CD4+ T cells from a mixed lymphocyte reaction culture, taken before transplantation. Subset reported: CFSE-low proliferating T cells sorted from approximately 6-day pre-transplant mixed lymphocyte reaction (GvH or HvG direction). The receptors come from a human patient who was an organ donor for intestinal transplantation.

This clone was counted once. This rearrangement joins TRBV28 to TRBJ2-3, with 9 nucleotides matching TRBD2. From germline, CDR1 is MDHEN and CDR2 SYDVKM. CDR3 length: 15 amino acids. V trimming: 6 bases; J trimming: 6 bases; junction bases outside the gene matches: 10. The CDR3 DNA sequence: TGTGCCAGCAGGGTAGCGGGGGCCATCTTGGATACGCAGTATTTT. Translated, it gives CASRVAGAILDTQYF.

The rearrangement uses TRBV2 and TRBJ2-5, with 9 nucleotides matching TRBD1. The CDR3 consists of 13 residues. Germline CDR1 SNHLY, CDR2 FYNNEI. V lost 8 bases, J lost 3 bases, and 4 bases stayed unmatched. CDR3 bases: TGTGCCAGCCACCGGGACAGGGAAGAGACCCAGTACTTC. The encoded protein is CASHRDREETQYF.

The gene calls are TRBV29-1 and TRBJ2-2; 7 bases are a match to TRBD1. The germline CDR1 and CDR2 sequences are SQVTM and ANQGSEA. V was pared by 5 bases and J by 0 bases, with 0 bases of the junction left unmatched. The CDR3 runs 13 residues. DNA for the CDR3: TGCAGCGTTCAGGGGGCGAACACCGGGGAGCTGTTTTTT. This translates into CSVQGANTGELFF.

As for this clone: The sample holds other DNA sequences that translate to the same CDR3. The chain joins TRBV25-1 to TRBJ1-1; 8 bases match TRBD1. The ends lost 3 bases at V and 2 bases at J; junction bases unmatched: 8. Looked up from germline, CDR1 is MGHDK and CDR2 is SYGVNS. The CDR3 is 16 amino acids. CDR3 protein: CASSDRRTGRNTEAFF. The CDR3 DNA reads TGTGCCAGCAGTGACCGCCGGACAGGGCGAAACACTGAAGCTTTCTTT.

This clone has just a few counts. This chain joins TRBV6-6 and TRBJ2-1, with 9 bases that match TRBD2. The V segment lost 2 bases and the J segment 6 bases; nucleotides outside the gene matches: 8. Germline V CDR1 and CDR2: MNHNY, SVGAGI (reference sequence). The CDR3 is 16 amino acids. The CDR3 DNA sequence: TGTGCCAGCAGTTACAGGGCGGGAGGGCCAGGCAATGAGCAGTTCTTC. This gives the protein CASSYRAGGPGNEQFF.

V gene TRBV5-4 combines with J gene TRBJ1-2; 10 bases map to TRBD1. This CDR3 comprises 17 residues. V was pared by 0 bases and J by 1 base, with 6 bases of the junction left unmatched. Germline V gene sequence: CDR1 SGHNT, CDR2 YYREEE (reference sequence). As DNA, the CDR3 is TGTGCCAGCAGCTTGGTTTTTGGGACAGGGGTTAACTATGGCTACACCTTC. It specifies CASSLVFGTGVNYGYTF.

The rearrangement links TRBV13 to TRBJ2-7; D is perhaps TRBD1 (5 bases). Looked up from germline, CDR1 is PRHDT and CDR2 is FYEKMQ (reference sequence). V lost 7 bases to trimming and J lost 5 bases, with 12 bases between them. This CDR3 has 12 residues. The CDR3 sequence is CASKAGMDEQYF. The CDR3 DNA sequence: TGTGCCAGCAAGGCAGGGATGGACGAGCAGTACTTC.

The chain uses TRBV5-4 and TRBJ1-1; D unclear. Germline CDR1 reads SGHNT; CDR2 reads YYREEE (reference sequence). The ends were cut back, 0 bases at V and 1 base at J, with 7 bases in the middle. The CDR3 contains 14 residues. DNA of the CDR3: TGTGCCAGCAGCTTGGTGGGTGGGAACACTGAAGCTTTCTTT. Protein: CASSLVGGNTEAFF.

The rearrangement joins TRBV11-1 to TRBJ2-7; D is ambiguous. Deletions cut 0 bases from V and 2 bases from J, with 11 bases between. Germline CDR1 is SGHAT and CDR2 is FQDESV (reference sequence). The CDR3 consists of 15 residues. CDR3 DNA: TGTGCCAGCAGCTTAGCGCGTGGAGTGACCTACGAGCAGTACTTC. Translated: CASSLARGVTYEQYF.

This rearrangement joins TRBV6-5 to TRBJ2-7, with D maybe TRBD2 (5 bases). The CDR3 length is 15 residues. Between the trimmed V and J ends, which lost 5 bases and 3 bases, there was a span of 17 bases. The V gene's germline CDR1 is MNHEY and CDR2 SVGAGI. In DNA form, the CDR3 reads TGTGCCAGCAGTAGACCCCGGACTGCCGTCTACGAGCAGTACTTC. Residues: CASSRPRTAVYEQYF.

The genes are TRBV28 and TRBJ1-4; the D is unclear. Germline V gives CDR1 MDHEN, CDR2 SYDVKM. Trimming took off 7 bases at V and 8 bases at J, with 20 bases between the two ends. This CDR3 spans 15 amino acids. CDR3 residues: CASTTLDRAEEKLFF. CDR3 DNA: TGTGCCAGCACCACACTTGATCGGGCAGAGGAAAAACTGTTTTTT.

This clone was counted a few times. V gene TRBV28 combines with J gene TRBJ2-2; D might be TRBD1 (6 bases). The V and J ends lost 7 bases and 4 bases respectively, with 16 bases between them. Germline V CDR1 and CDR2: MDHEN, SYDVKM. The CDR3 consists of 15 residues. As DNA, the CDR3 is TGTGCCAGCATCAAATTCACAGGGACCACCGGGGAGCTGTTTTTT. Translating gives CASIKFTGTTGELFF.

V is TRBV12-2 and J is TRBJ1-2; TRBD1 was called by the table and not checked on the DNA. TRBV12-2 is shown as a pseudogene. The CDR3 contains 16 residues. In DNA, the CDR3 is TGTGCAAGTCGCTTAGATCGACAGGGGATTAACTATGGCTACACCTTC. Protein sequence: CASRLDRQGINYGYTF.

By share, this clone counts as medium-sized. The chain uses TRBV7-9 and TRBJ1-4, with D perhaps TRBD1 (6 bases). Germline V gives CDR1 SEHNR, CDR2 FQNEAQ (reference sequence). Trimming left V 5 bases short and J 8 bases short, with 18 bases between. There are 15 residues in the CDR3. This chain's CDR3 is CASSRNGGREEKLFF. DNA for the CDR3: TGTGCCAGCAGCCGAAATGGGGGCAGGGAAGAAAAACTGTTTTTT.

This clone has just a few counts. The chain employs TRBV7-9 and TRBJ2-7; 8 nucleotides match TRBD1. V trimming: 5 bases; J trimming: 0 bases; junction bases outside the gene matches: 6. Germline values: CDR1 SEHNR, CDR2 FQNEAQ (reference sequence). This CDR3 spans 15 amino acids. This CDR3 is CASSPRQGLSYEQYF. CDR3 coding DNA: TGTGCCAGCAGCCCCCGACAGGGGCTCTCCTACGAGCAGTACTTC.

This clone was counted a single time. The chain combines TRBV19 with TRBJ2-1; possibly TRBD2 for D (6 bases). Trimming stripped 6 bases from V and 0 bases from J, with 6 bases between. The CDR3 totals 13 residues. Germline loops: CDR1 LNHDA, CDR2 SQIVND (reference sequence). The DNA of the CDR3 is TGTGCCAGTAGCGGGAGCTCCTACAATGAGCAGTTCTTC. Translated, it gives CASSGSSYNEQFF.

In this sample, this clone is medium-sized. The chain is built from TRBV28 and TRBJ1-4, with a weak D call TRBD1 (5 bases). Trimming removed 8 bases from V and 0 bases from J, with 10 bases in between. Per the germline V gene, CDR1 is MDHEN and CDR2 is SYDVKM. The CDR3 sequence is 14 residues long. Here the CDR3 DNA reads TGTGCCAGCGGGGAGACAGCAACTAATGAAAAACTGTTTTTT. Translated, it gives CASGETATNEKLFF.

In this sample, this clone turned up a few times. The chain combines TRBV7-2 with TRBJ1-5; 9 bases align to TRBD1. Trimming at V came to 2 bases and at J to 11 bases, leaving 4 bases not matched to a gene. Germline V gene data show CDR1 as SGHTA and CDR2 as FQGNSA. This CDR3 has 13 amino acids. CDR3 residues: CASSLRQGVSQHF. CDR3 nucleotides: TGTGCCAGCAGCTTACGACAGGGGGTGTCCCAGCATTTT.

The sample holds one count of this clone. The CDR3 DNA reads TGTGCCAGCAGACGCGACAGGGGGCCGGGCAATCAGCCCCAGCATTTT. Translated: CASRRDRGPGNQPQHF. The rearrangement joins TRBV2 to TRBJ1-5; TRBD1 matches 10 bases. This CDR3 region has 16 residues. Germline-derived CDR1 and CDR2 are SNHLY and FYNNEI. With V trimmed by 6 bases and J by 2 bases, 7 bases remained unmatched.

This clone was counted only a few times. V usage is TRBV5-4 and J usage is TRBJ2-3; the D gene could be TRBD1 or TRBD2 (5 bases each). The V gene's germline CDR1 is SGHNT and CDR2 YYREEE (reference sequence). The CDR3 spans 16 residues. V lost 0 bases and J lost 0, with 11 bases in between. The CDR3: CASSLGGTASTDTQYF. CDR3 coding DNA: TGTGCCAGCAGCTTGGGTGGGACCGCGAGCACAGATACGCAGTATTTT. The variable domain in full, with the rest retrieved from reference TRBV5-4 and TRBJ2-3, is ETGVTQSPTHLIKTRGQQVTLRCSSQSGHNTVSWYQQALGQGPQFIFQYYREEENGRGNFPPRFSGLQFPNYSSELNVNALELDDSALYLCASSLGGTASTDTQYFGPGTRLTVL.

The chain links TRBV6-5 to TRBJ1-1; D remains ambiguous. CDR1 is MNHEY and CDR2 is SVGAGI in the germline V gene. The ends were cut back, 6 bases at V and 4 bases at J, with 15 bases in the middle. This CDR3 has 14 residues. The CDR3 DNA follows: TGTGCCAGCAGCCTAGGGCTCCGAGGCACTGAAGCTTTCTTT. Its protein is CASSLGLRGTEAFF.

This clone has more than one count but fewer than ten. CDR3 DNA: TGTGCCAGCAGCGCGGTGGGGGAGACCCAGTACTTC. It translates to CASSAVGETQYF. The chain has TRBV7-9 and TRBJ2-5, with D hard to call. The CDR3 is made up of 12 amino acids. V lost 5 bases to trimming and J lost 5 bases, with 9 bases between them. Germline loops: CDR1 SEHNR, CDR2 FQNEAQ (reference sequence).

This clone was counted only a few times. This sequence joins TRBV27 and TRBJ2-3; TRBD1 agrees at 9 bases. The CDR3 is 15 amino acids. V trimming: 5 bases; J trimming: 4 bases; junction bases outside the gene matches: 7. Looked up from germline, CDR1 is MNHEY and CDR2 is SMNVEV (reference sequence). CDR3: CASSHRGRQPDTQYF. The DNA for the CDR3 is TGTGCCAGCAGTCACAGGGGGCGACAGCCAGATACGCAGTATTTT.

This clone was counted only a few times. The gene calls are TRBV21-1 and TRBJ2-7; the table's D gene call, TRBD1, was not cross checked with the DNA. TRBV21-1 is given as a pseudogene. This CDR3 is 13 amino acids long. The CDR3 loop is CARPGTGTLRRHF. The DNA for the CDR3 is TGTGCCAGGCCAGGGACAGGCACACTACGACGGCACTTC.

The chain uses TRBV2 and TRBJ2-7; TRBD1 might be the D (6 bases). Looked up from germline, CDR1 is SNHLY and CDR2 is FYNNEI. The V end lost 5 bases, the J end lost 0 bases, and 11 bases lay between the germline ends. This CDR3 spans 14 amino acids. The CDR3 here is CASSQGRSSYEQYF. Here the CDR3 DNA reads TGTGCCAGCAGTCAGGGGCGGAGCTCCTACGAGCAGTACTTC.

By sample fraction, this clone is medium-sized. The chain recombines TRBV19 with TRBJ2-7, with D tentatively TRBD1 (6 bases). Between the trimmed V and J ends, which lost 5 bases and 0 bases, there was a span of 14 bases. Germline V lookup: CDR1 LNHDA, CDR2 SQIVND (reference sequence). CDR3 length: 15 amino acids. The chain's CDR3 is CASSPRQASSYEQYF. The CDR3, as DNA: TGTGCCAGTAGTCCCAGACAGGCGAGCTCCTACGAGCAGTACTTC.

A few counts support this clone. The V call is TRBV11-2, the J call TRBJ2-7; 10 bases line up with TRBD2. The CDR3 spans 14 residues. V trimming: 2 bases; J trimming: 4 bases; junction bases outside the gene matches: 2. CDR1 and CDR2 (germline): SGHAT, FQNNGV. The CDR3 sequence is CASSLLAGVYEQYF. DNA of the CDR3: TGTGCCAGCAGCTTACTAGCGGGAGTTTACGAGCAGTACTTC.